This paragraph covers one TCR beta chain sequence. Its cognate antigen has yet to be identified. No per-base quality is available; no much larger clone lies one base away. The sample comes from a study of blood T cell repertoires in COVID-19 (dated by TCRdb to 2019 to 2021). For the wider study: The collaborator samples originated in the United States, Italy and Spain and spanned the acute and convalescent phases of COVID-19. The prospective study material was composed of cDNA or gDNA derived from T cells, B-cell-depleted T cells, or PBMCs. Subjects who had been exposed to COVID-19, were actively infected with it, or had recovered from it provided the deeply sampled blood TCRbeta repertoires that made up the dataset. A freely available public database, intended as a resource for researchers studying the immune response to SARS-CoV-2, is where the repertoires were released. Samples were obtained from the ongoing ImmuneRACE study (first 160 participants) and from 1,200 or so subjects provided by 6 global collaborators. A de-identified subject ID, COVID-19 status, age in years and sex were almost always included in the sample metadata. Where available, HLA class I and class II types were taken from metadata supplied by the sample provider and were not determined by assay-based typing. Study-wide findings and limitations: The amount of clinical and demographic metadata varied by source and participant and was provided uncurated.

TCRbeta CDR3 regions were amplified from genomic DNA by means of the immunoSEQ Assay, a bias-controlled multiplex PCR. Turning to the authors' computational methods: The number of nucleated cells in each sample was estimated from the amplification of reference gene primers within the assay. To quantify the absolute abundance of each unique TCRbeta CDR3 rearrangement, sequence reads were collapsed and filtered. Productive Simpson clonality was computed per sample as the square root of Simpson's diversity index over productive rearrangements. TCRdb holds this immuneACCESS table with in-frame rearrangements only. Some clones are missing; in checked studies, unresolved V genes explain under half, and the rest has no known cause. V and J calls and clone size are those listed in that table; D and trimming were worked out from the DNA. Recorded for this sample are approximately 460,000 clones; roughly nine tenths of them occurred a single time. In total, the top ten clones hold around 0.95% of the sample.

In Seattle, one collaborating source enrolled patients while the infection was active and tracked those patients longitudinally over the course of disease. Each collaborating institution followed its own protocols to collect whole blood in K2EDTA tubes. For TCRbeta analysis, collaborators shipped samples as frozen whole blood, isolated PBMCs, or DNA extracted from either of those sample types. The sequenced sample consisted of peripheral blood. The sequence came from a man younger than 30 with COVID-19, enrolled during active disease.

The bases are TGTGCCAGCAGTTACTCGGCGACTAGCGGGCCCTCCTACGAGCAGTACTTC. Translated, it reads CASSYSATSGPSYEQYF. Recombination linked TRBV6-2 or TRBV6-3 to TRBJ2-7; TRBD2 fits 10 bases in the junction. Reading from cysteine to phenylalanine, the CDR3 counts 17 amino acids. Just CDR3 DNA is preserved here, 51 bases in frame from base 1. The germline V gene yields MNHEY for CDR1 and SVGEGT for CDR2. Compared with germline, V lacks 0 bases and J lacks 0 bases; bases without a gene match: 5.